This paragraph reports one TCR beta chain. The data were taken from a study of shared clonotypes between healthy human individuals. The overall study: The study drew on a couple of women and three men aged 18 to 49 as donors.

Libraries were prepared by immunoSEQ multiplex PCR; TCRdb keeps only in-frame clonotypes and omits some of them. The table lists roughly 2,500,000 clones, approximately 93% of them singletons. The TCR originated in a man aged 18 to 29 in good health. Some clones in this sample may be carry-over from other donors' samples. Material: naive CD4+ T cells from PBMCs. The subset: CD45RA+ positively selected.

This CDR3 is CASSTRTGPGEKLFF. The CDR3 DNA follows: TGTGCCAGCAGCACACGGACAGGGCCCGGTGAAAAACTGTTTTTT. J is TRBJ1-4 and V is TRBV9; 8 bases fit TRBD1. V shed 4 bases and J 7 bases; nucleotides not matched to a gene: 9. CDR1 is SGDLS, CDR2 YYNGEE, per germline. CDR3 size: 15 residues.